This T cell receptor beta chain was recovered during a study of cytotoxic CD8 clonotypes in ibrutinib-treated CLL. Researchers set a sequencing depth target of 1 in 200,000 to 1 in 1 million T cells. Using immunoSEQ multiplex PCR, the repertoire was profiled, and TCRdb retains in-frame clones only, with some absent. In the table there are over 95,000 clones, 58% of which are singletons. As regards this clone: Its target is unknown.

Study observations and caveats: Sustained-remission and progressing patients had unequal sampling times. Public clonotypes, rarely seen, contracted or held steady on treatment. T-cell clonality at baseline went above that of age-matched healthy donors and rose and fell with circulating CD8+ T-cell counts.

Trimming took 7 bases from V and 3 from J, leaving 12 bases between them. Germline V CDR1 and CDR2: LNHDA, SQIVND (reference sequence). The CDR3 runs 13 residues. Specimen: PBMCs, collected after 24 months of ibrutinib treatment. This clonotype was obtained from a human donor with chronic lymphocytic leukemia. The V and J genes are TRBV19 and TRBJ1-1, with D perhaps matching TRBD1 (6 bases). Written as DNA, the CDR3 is TGTGCCAGTACCTTCCCAGGGGACACTGAAGCTTTCTTT. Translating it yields CASTFPGDTEAFF.